This is a list of T cell receptor beta chains from one sample in a study of regulatory T cells in long-lasting Graves disease. Using its own MiXCR run on the multiplex PCR reads, TCRdb lists one record per CDR3 protein. The sample records hundreds of thousands of distinct CDR3 sequences, around 13% being singletons. The same specimen was also included in a second study, on T cells in Graves' hyperthyroidism and ophthalmopathy.

The input for sequencing was peripheral blood mononuclear cells (PBMCs), taken at new diagnosis, from a patient treated with antithyroid drugs. The receptor set was obtained from a woman aged 25 to 39 with Graves disease. The CDR3 runs from the conserved cysteine through the conserved F or W. Each record gives: CDR3 DNA, CDR3 protein, D gene, J gene, V gene, clone size. A D gene is named only where the DNA matches it firmly. Clone sizes are given selectively: once, few, many, or a class where the clone is expanded.

cdr3_nt: TGCGCCAGCAGCCAAGACGACAGGGGCCGGTACAATGAGCAGTTCTTC
cdr3_aa: CASSQDDRGRYNEQFF
d_call: TRBD1
j_call: TRBJ2-1
v_call: TRBV4-3
clone_size: many

cdr3_nt: TGTGCCAGCAGCGCTGGGACAGGCCTTCTCTCCTACGAGCAGTACTTC
cdr3_aa: CASSAGTGLLSYEQYF
d_call: TRBD1
j_call: TRBJ2-7
v_call: TRBV7-9
clone_size: many

cdr3_nt: TGTGCCAGTAGCTTGGGACCTGCCTCCTACGAGCAGTACTTC
cdr3_aa: CASSLGPASYEQYF
d_call: NA
j_call: TRBJ2-7
v_call: TRBV19
clone_size: many

cdr3_nt: TGTGCCAGCAGAAGAACAGGGGATCGGACTGAAGCTTTCTTT
cdr3_aa: CASRRTGDRTEAFF
d_call: TRBD1
j_call: TRBJ1-1
v_call: TRBV7-2
clone_size: NA

cdr3_nt: TGTGCCAGCAGCTCGCCAGACCAAGAGACCCAGTTCTTC
cdr3_aa: CASSSPDQETQFF
d_call: NA
j_call: TRBJ2-1
v_call: TRBV5-6
clone_size: NA

cdr3_nt: TGTGCCAGCAGTTTTCCGGGAGGGATTTACAATGAGCAGTTCTTC
cdr3_aa: CASSFPGGIYNEQFF
d_call: TRBD2
j_call: TRBJ2-1
v_call: TRBV27
clone_size: NA

cdr3_nt: TGTGCCAGCAGTTTACTAGGGGGGACCGGGGAGCTGTTTTTT
cdr3_aa: CASSLLGGTGELFF
d_call: NA
j_call: TRBJ2-2
v_call: TRBV28
clone_size: NA

cdr3_nt: TGTGCCAGCAGTTTATGGACAGGGGGTCTCCCGAAACAAGAGACCCAGTACTTC
cdr3_aa: CASSLWTGGLPKQETQYF
d_call: TRBD1
j_call: TRBJ2-5
v_call: TRBV6-2/TRBV6-3
clone_size: NA

cdr3_nt: TGTGCCTGGAAAACACTCCCGGGTCTGGCGTTATCTGGAAACACCATATATTTT
cdr3_aa: CAWKTLPGLALSGNTIYF
d_call: NA
j_call: TRBJ1-3
v_call: TRBV30
clone_size: NA

cdr3_nt: TGTGCCAGCAGTTTACCCACTAGCGGGGGCGGGGATACGCAGTATTTT
cdr3_aa: CASSLPTSGGGDTQYF
d_call: TRBD2
j_call: TRBJ2-3
v_call: TRBV28
clone_size: NA

cdr3_nt: TGTGCCAGCAGTTTCGGGCGTGGAAGCTCCTACAATGAGCAGTTCTTC
cdr3_aa: CASSFGRGSSYNEQFF
d_call: NA
j_call: TRBJ2-1
v_call: TRBV12-3/TRBV12-4
clone_size: NA

cdr3_nt: TGCGCCAGCAGCTCTAGGGACAGGGGCTACGAGCAGTACTTC
cdr3_aa: CASSSRDRGYEQYF
d_call: TRBD1
j_call: TRBJ2-7
v_call: TRBV5-1
clone_size: many

cdr3_nt: TGTGCCAGCTCCCCCGGAAGGGGTGAAAAACTGTTTTTT
cdr3_aa: CASSPGRGEKLFF
d_call: NA
j_call: TRBJ1-4
v_call: TRBV18
clone_size: many

cdr3_nt: TGCAGCGTCGCACCTGGAAGCAATCAGCCCCAGCATTTT
cdr3_aa: CSVAPGSNQPQHF
d_call: NA
j_call: TRBJ1-5
v_call: TRBV29-1
clone_size: many

cdr3_nt: TGTGCCAGCAGTTACTCAGGGACTAGCGGGAGATACGAGCAGTACTTC
cdr3_aa: CASSYSGTSGRYEQYF
d_call: TRBD2
j_call: TRBJ2-7
v_call: TRBV6-5
clone_size: NA

cdr3_nt: TGCAGCGTTCTCGACAGGATACTCTCTGAAGCTTTCTTT
cdr3_aa: CSVLDRILSEAFF
d_call: NA
j_call: TRBJ1-1
v_call: TRBV29-1
clone_size: many

cdr3_nt: TGTGCCCTTATTCCGGACCGGGACAGAGCTAACTATGGCTACACCTTC
cdr3_aa: CALIPDRDRANYGYTF
d_call: TRBD1
j_call: TRBJ1-2
v_call: TRBV27
clone_size: many

cdr3_nt: TGTGCCAGCAGTTCGACCGGGACAGGGGGCTTAAATGAGCAGTTCTTC
cdr3_aa: CASSSTGTGGLNEQFF
d_call: TRBD1
j_call: TRBJ2-1
v_call: TRBV28
clone_size: many

cdr3_nt: TGTGCCAGCAGTTCCCCCAGGGCTAGCGAGAACACCGGGGAGCTGTTTTTT
cdr3_aa: CASSSPRASENTGELFF
d_call: NA
j_call: TRBJ2-2
v_call: TRBV6-5
clone_size: many

cdr3_nt: TGTGCCAGCTCACCAGTAACAGGGCTTAGCAATGAGCAGTTCTTC
cdr3_aa: CASSPVTGLSNEQFF
d_call: NA
j_call: TRBJ2-1
v_call: TRBV18
clone_size: NA

cdr3_nt: TGTGCCAGCAGCTTCGGGGGGGAACCCGAGCAGTACTTC
cdr3_aa: CASSFGGEPEQYF
d_call: TRBD2
j_call: TRBJ2-7
v_call: TRBV5-5
clone_size: many

cdr3_nt: TGTGCCAGCACGACTAGCGGGAGAACAGATACGCAGTATTTT
cdr3_aa: CASTTSGRTDTQYF
d_call: TRBD2
j_call: TRBJ2-3
v_call: TRBV6-1
clone_size: many

cdr3_nt: TGTGCCAGCAGCCGCAACGTCCGACTAGGCGATGAGCAGTTCTTC
cdr3_aa: CASSRNVRLGDEQFF
d_call: NA
j_call: TRBJ2-1
v_call: TRBV3-1
clone_size: many

cdr3_nt: TGTGCCAGCAGCTCTAGCGGGGGGCTAAGCACAGATACGCAGTATTTT
cdr3_aa: CASSSSGGLSTDTQYF
d_call: TRBD2
j_call: TRBJ2-3
v_call: TRBV7-8
clone_size: NA

cdr3_nt: TGTGCCAGCAGTGAATCCCCCGGACTAGTGGGAGAGACCCAGTACTTC
cdr3_aa: CASSESPGLVGETQYF
d_call: TRBD2
j_call: TRBJ2-5
v_call: TRBV2
clone_size: many

cdr3_nt: TGTGCCAGCAAAGACAGGGTTTCGACTGAAGCTTTCTTT
cdr3_aa: CASKDRVSTEAFF
d_call: TRBD1
j_call: TRBJ1-1
v_call: TRBV7-2
clone_size: many

cdr3_nt: TGCAGTGCTAGAGATCTGGCTAGCGGGAGTTACGAGCAGTACTTC
cdr3_aa: CSARDLASGSYEQYF
d_call: TRBD2
j_call: TRBJ2-7
v_call: TRBV20-1
clone_size: many

cdr3_nt: TGTGCCAGCAGCTTAGTCGCTAGCGGCAACACAGATACGCAGTATTTT
cdr3_aa: CASSLVASGNTDTQYF
d_call: TRBD2
j_call: TRBJ2-3
v_call: TRBV11-3
clone_size: NA

cdr3_nt: TGTGCCAGCAGTTTATGGGCGGCTGGGAATTTGGACGAGCAGTACTTC
cdr3_aa: CASSLWAAGNLDEQYF
d_call: NA
j_call: TRBJ2-7
v_call: TRBV28
clone_size: many

cdr3_nt: TGTGCCAGCAGTTTATTGGGACCCGTCGGTGAAGCTTTCTTT
cdr3_aa: CASSLLGPVGEAFF
d_call: NA
j_call: TRBJ1-1
v_call: TRBV28
clone_size: few

cdr3_nt: TGTGCCAGCTGGGGACTAGCGGATAGCACAGATACGCAGTATTTT
cdr3_aa: CASWGLADSTDTQYF
d_call: TRBD2
j_call: TRBJ2-3
v_call: TRBV2
clone_size: many

cdr3_nt: TGTGCCAGCAGCTTGGTCTCGACGGGTGGTGGCTATGGCTACACCTTC
cdr3_aa: CASSLVSTGGGYGYTF
d_call: NA
j_call: TRBJ1-2
v_call: TRBV5-6
clone_size: NA

cdr3_nt: TGTGCCAGCTCCCGCCGGGGGGGGGTGAACTACAATGAGCAGTTCTTC
cdr3_aa: CASSRRGGVNYNEQFF
d_call: TRBD2
j_call: TRBJ2-1
v_call: TRBV18
clone_size: many

cdr3_nt: TGTGCCAGCAGCTGGGTTTACAGGAGCTCCTACGAGCAGTACTTC
cdr3_aa: CASSWVYRSSYEQYF
d_call: NA
j_call: TRBJ2-7
v_call: TRBV11-3
clone_size: NA

cdr3_nt: TGTGCCAGCAGCCAGGGACTAGCGGGAGTAGGGTACACAGATACGCAGTATTTT
cdr3_aa: CASSQGLAGVGYTDTQYF
d_call: TRBD2
j_call: TRBJ2-3
v_call: TRBV4-2
clone_size: few

cdr3_nt: TGTGCCAGCAGCCAACGACAGGGTCGCACTGAAGCTTTCTTT
cdr3_aa: CASSQRQGRTEAFF
d_call: TRBD1
j_call: TRBJ1-1
v_call: TRBV3-1
clone_size: many

cdr3_nt: TGTGCCACCAGCAGAGACAGGGTATCCGGCTACACCTTC
cdr3_aa: CATSRDRVSGYTF
d_call: NA
j_call: TRBJ1-2
v_call: TRBV15
clone_size: few

cdr3_nt: TGCAGCGTCAACAGGGCTCAAGGGCCCTATGGCTACACCTTC
cdr3_aa: CSVNRAQGPYGYTF
d_call: NA
j_call: TRBJ1-2
v_call: TRBV29-1
clone_size: once

cdr3_nt: TGTGCCAGCAGCCTAGGGGTTAAGGGGGCCAACGTCCTGACTTTC
cdr3_aa: CASSLGVKGANVLTF
d_call: NA
j_call: TRBJ2-6
v_call: TRBV7-6
clone_size: few

cdr3_nt: TGTGCCAGCAGCCAAGAAGGACAGGGTCCGCTCTTC
cdr3_aa: CASSQEGQGPLF
d_call: TRBD1
j_call: TRBJ2-1
v_call: TRBV3-1
clone_size: few

cdr3_nt: TGTGCCAGCAGTTTTCAGGGCCCTAACCGATCGCCCCAGCATTTT
cdr3_aa: CASSFQGPNRSPQHF
d_call: NA
j_call: TRBJ1-5
v_call: TRBV27
clone_size: many

cdr3_nt: TGTGCCAGCAGTGAACTTGACAGGGGCTTTGGCTATGGCTACACCTTC
cdr3_aa: CASSELDRGFGYGYTF
d_call: TRBD1
j_call: TRBJ1-2
v_call: TRBV25-1
clone_size: many

cdr3_nt: TGTGCCAGCAGTGAGGCTCTAGCGGGACGCAATGAGCAGTTCTTC
cdr3_aa: CASSEALAGRNEQFF
d_call: TRBD2
j_call: TRBJ2-1
v_call: TRBV6-2/TRBV6-3
clone_size: many

cdr3_nt: TGTGCCAGCAGCCTAACGACAGGGGACTATGGCTACACCTTC
cdr3_aa: CASSLTTGDYGYTF
d_call: TRBD1
j_call: TRBJ1-2
v_call: TRBV7-9
clone_size: many

cdr3_nt: TGCAGTGCTAGAGATAGGGGCCCTAGGCCTGAAGCTTTCTTT
cdr3_aa: CSARDRGPRPEAFF
d_call: NA
j_call: TRBJ1-1
v_call: TRBV20-1
clone_size: many

cdr3_nt: TGCGCCAGCAGCTTGTTCTTCTTGGGGGGCAGCACCTACGAGCAGTACTTC
cdr3_aa: CASSLFFLGGSTYEQYF
d_call: NA
j_call: TRBJ2-7
v_call: TRBV5-1
clone_size: many

cdr3_nt: TGCAGCGTTGAAAGAGGACCCCAAGAGACCCAGTACTTC
cdr3_aa: CSVERGPQETQYF
d_call: NA
j_call: TRBJ2-5
v_call: TRBV29-1
clone_size: NA

cdr3_nt: TGTGCTAGTGGTTTGGTTCTTCAGCGGGAGATCAATGAGCAGTTCTTC
cdr3_aa: CASGLVLQREINEQFF
d_call: TRBD2
j_call: TRBJ2-1
v_call: TRBV12-5
clone_size: many

cdr3_nt: TGTGCCACCAGCAGTGCATGGGACTTCAACAATGAGCAGTTCTTC
cdr3_aa: CATSSAWDFNNEQFF
d_call: NA
j_call: TRBJ2-1
v_call: TRBV15
clone_size: many